This T cell receptor (beta chain) was found in a study of CD8 T cells in ankylosing spondylitis. Germline V gene sequence: CDR1 SGDLS, CDR2 YYNGEE. CDR3 length: 15 amino acids. V lost 2 bases and J lost 0, with 8 bases in between. This clonotype is labeled medium-sized. Its antigen is currently unknown. General study findings and limits: One TCR beta motif, made up of roughly eight highly homologous variants, appeared characteristic of ankylosing spondylitis blood. Enrichment of disease-linked clones was reportedly significant in matched ankylosing spondylitis synovial fluid. Certain motif variants had earlier been reported in reactive arthritis synovial fluid and blood.

Construction of TCR beta libraries was performed using quantitative 5'-RACE with molecular barcodes. TCRdb re-derived calls from the 5' RACE reads in MiXCR, one entry per CDR3 protein. The data show approximately 12,000 distinct CDR3 sequences, with approximately 3% seen just once and 7.5% to 9% held by the top ten. Sequencing was done on a sample of blood, either unsorted or a sorted T cell fraction (not recorded which). The chain uses TRBV9 and TRBJ2-2, with D possibly being TRBD1 (6 bases). The TCR was taken from a male donor with ankylosing spondylitis or in good health (not recorded which). The chain's CDR3 is CASSVGQTNTGELFF. CDR3 coding DNA: TGTGCCAGCAGCGTTGGACAGACGAACACCGGGGAGCTGTTTTTT.